The 6 T cell receptor beta chains below were found in one sample sequenced in a study of cytomegalovirus exposure and HLA in healthy donors. Primers: 60 Vbeta forward and 13 Jbeta reverse. Here immunoSEQ multiplex PCR was the method, and the copy in TCRdb shows in-frame clones only, minus some. The data show 120,000 to 150,000 clones, 70% to 80% seen once. Sequenced sample: PBMCs. Every receptor here comes from a man aged 18 to 30 in good health and CMV-seronegative.

The rearrangement links TRBV18 to TRBJ2-4; TRBD1 matches at 10 bases. The CDR3 contains 15 residues. In germline, CDR1 is KGHSH, CDR2 LQKENI. The trim removed 1 base at V and 7 bases at J, leaving 4 bases unmatched. CDR3 in amino acids: CASSPRGQGSNIQYF. The CDR3 DNA follows: TGTGCCAGCTCACCACGGGGACAGGGGTCCAACATTCAGTACTTC. Variable domain in full (rest from reference TRBV18 and TRBJ2-4): NAGVMQNPRHLVRRRGQEARLRCSPMKGHSHVYWYRQLPEEGLKFMVYLQKENIIDESGMPKERFSAEFPKEGPSILRIQQVVRGDSAAYFCASSPRGQGSNIQYFGAGTRLSVL.

V is TRBV7-2 and J is TRBJ2-5, with 7 bases that match TRBD2. The CDR3 sequence is 13 residues long. Germline-derived CDR1 and CDR2 are SGHTA and FQGNSA. The V gene end was trimmed by 4 bases and the J gene end by 5 bases; junction bases not matched to a gene: 4. DNA of the CDR3: TGTGCCAGCAGCTCTAGCGGTGGGGAGACCCAGTACTTC. Translation gives CASSSSGGETQYF. The variable domain in full, with the rest retrieved from reference TRBV7-2 and TRBJ2-5, is GAGVSQSPSNKVTEKGKDVELRCDPISGHTALYWYRQSLGQGLEFLIYFQGNSAPDKSGLPSDRFSAERTGGSVSTLTIQRTQQEDSAVYLCASSSSGGETQYFGPGTRLLVL.

The chain employs TRBV15 and TRBJ2-7, with D perhaps TRBD1 (5 bases). CDR3 length: 14 amino acids. CDR1 is LNHNV, CDR2 YYDKDF, per germline (reference sequence). Trimming stripped 5 bases from V and 0 bases from J, with 11 bases between. CDR3 nucleotides: TGTGCCACCAGCGAAGACAGAAGCTCCTACGAGCAGTACTTC. It yields the protein CATSEDRSSYEQYF.

The V call is TRBV5-4, the J call TRBJ1-5, with a possible D match to TRBD1 (6 bases). The CDR3 spans 15 residues. Trimming left V 4 bases short and J 0 bases short, with 11 bases between. Per the germline V gene, CDR1 is SGHNT and CDR2 is YYREEE (reference sequence). CDR3 in amino acids: CASSKGGNSNQPQHF. The CDR3 DNA reads as TGTGCCAGCAGCAAGGGGGGGAATAGCAATCAGCCCCAGCATTTT.

The gene calls are TRBV28 and TRBJ2-1; D gene ambiguous. This CDR3 spans 12 amino acids. Germline V gene lookup returns CDR1 MDHEN and CDR2 SYDVKM. Between the trimmed V and J ends, which lost 6 bases and 2 bases, there was a span of 5 bases. CDR3: CASRSTYNEQFF. CDR3 bases: TGTGCCAGCAGGTCAACCTACAATGAGCAGTTCTTC.

A single count supports this clone. CDR3 loop: CATGQGAETQYF. The CDR3 DNA reads as TGTGCCACAGGACAGGGTGCAGAGACCCAGTACTTC. The chain joins TRBV5-5 to TRBJ2-5; 8 bases map to TRBD1. The CDR3 has 12 residues. CDR1 is SGHKS and CDR2 is YYEKEE in the germline V gene (reference sequence). Trimming cost V 9 bases and J 4 bases; bases outside gene matches: 5.